In this sample, the clone carrying this T cell receptor (beta chain) turned up a few times. Its specificity is unknown. This sample was included in a study of Graves' ophthalmopathy and Graves' hyperthyroidism. Findings of the study overall: Discriminating ophthalmopathy from stable hyperthyroidism, a 13-signature model attained a sensitivity of approximately 85% and a specificity of just under 84%.

Other autoimmune diseases, uncontrolled infections, pregnancy and lactation each led to patient exclusion. Clinicians diagnosed using symptoms, serum thyroxine, TRAb, thyroid ultrasound and orbital computed tomography. TCR beta CDR3 amplification used RNA transcripts. HTBI primers were employed in first-round RT-PCR, then a second-round multiplex PCR followed. TCRdb ran MiXCR on the multiplex PCR reads and lists one entry per CDR3 protein. The sample lists some 1.1 million distinct CDR3 sequences; about two fifths were seen once. Unmatched junction bases numbered 6, after V lost 5 bases and J lost 3 bases. The CDR3 spans 14 residues.

Sequenced material: peripheral blood or thyroid tissue (not recorded which). The clonotype comes from an adult man with Graves' hyperthyroidism. The rearrangement joins TRBV12-3 or TRBV12-4 to TRBJ2-7; TRBD2 matches at 8 bases. DNA for the CDR3: TGTGCCAGCAGTCCAGCGGGAGAGGGCTACGAGCAGTACTTC. Translated: CASSPAGEGYEQYF.